This TCR beta chain was captured in a study of T cell responses to AZD1222 COVID-19 vaccine. Study-level results: White British people made up most donors, females outnumbered males, and clonal diversity was possibly underestimated. Just six people given AZD1222 tested seropositive at baseline. The study found Spike-specific TCR breadth and depth rose after two AZD1222 doses. There were vaccine-associated CD4 TCRs across spike, dominant at 160-218 and 743-854.

TCRdb's table, derived via immunoSEQ multiplex PCR, lists solely in-frame clones and lacks some. This table holds roughly 120,000 clones, roughly four fifths found once. The germline gives CDR1 MNHEY, CDR2 SVGAGI. The CDR3 runs to 15 residues. After removal of 7 bases from V and 0 bases from J, the junction contained 4 bases not matched to a gene. In regard to this clone: Its matching antigen is unknown.

The genes are TRBV6-5 and TRBJ1-5; TRBD1 matches 9 bases. The specimen was peripheral blood, collected on day 0 of AZD1222 vaccination. This clonotype originated in an adult in good health. The CDR3 DNA reads TGTGCCAGCAAGCCGGACAGGGGTAGCAATCAGCCCCAGCATTTT. Translated, it gives CASKPDRGSNQPQHF.